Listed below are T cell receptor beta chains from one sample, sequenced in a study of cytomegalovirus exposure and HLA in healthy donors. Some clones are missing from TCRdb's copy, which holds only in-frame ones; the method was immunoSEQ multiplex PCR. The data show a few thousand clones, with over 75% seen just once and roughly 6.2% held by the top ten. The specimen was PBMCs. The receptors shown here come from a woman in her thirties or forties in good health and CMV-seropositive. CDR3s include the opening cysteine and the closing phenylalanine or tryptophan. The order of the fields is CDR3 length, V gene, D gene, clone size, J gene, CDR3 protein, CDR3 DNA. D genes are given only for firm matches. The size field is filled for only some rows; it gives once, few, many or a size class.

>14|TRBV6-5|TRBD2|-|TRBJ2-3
CASSLAGGWDTQYF
TGTGCCAGCAGCTTAGCGGGGGGTTGGGATACGCAGTATTTT
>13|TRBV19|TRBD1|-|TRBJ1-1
CASSPDRAAEAFF
TGTGCCAGTAGTCCAGACAGGGCGGCTGAAGCTTTCTTT
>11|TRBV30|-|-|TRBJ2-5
CAWSGLETQYF
TGTGCCTGGAGTGGACTGGAGACCCAGTACTTC
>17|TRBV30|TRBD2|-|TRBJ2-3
CACKRDLTLAGELSLYF
TGTGCCTGTAAACGAGATTTGACACTAGCGGGAGAGTTATCGCTGTATTTT
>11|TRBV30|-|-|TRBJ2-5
CAWSGGETQYF
TGTGCCTGGAGCGGTGGAGAGACCCAGTACTTC
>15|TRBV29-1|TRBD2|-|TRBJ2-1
CSVEEPGRARNEQFF
TGCAGCGTTGAAGAGCCCGGGAGGGCCCGCAATGAGCAGTTCTTC
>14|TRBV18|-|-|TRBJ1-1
CASSPGGMNTEAFF
TGTGCCAGCTCACCAGGGGGGATGAACACTGAAGCTTTCTTT
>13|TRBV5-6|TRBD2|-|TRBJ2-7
CASSSGSLDEQYF
TGTGCCAGCAGTAGCGGGAGTCTCGACGAGCAGTACTTC
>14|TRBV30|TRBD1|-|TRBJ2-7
CAWGTGQGRYEQYF
TGTGCCTGGGGCACGGGACAGGGAAGATACGAGCAGTACTTC
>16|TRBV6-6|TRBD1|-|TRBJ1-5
CASSEQGFFSNQPQHF
TGTGCCAGCAGCGAACAGGGGTTTTTTAGCAATCAGCCCCAGCATTTT
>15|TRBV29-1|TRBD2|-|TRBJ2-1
CSAGRGTSGRNEQFF
TGCAGCGCCGGACGAGGGACTAGCGGGAGGAATGAGCAGTTCTTC
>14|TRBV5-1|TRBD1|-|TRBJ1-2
CASREGQANYGYTF
TGCGCCAGCAGAGAAGGACAGGCTAACTATGGCTACACCTTC
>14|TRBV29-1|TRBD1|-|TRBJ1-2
CSVGNLDRNYGYTF
TGCAGCGTTGGGAATCTGGACAGGAACTATGGCTACACCTTC
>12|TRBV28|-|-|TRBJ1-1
CASSLPRDTAFF
TGTGCCAGCAGTTTGCCCCGGGACACAGCTTTCTTT
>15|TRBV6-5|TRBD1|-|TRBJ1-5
CASSSRGQGNQPQHF
TGTGCCAGCAGTTCCAGGGGGCAGGGCAATCAGCCCCAGCATTTT
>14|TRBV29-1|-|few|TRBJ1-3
CSVEDVGQGNTIYF
TGCAGCGTTGAAGATGTAGGACAGGGAAACACCATATATTTT
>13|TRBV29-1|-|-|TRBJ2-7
CSVVSDTRYEQYF
TGCAGCGTTGTATCCGACACCCGCTACGAGCAGTACTTC
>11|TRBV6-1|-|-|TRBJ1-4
CASSPGEKLFF
TGTGCCAGCAGCCCAGGTGAAAAACTGTTTTTT
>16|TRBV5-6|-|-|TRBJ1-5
CASSFAGSYSNQPQHF
TGTGCCAGCAGCTTCGCCGGGAGCTATAGCAATCAGCCCCAGCATTTT
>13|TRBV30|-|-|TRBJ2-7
CAWSQGILYEQYF
TGTGCCTGGAGCCAGGGGATCCTCTACGAGCAGTACTTC
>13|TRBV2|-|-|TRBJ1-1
CASSEQGNTEAFF
TGTGCCAGCAGTGAACAGGGGAACACTGAAGCTTTCTTT
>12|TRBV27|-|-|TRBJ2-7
CASSSTGYEQYF
TGTGCCAGCAGTTCCACAGGGTACGAGCAGTACTTC
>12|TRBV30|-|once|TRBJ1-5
CAWSPGNQPQHF
TGTGCCTGGAGTCCAGGCAATCAGCCCCAGCATTTT